Below are 28 T cell receptor beta chains sequenced from a single sample in a study of T cell repertoires in cytomegalovirus infection. Each CDR3 protein is one row after TCRdb ran MiXCR on the reads. The data show about 920,000 distinct CDR3 sequences, approximately 31% seen once. Antigen specificity for these receptors is unknown. Sequencing used cultured CD8+ T cells from PBMCs, obtained from culture after CMV antigen stimulation. Every receptor here comes from a human donor in good health (CMV status not recorded). Some clones in this sample may be carry-over from other donors' samples.

This clonotype came up many times. The CDR3 is CASSETVGQAAETQYF. In nucleotides, the CDR3 is TGTGCCAGCAGCGAAACTGTCGGACAGGCCGCGGAGACCCAGTACTTC. V usage is TRBV7-6 and J usage is TRBJ2-5; 7 bases are shared with TRBD1. Germline V CDR1 and CDR2: SGHVS, FNYEAQ. This CDR3 spans 16 amino acids. V lost 5 bases to trimming and J lost 5 bases; unmatched junction nucleotides: 14.

Only one count was recorded for this clonotype. Sequence at one end of the junction differs from germline and may be a read error. This sequence joins TRBV5-3 and TRBJ1-1, with TRBD1 matching over 9 bases. TRBV5-3 is filed as an ORF, its function uncertain. This CDR3 spans 15 amino acids. The CDR3 loop reads CASSLTQGALTEAFF. CDR3 nucleotide sequence: TGTGCCAGCAGCTTGACACAGGGGGCCCTCACTGAAGCTTTCTTT.

The chain recombines TRBV27 with TRBJ1-1; 7 bases are shared with TRBD1. This CDR3 region has 14 residues. V lost 5 bases, J lost 3 bases, and 6 bases stayed unmatched. Germline V gene sequence: CDR1 MNHEY, CDR2 SMNVEV (reference sequence). CDR3: CASSLRDRYTEAFF. DNA for the CDR3: TGTGCCAGCAGTCTCCGGGACAGATACACTGAAGCTTTCTTT.

The chain employs TRBV4-1 and TRBJ1-1, with TRBD1 identical over 7 bases. The CDR3 spans 16 residues. The J segment lost 1 base and the V segment lost 0 bases, leaving 5 bases of the junction unmatched. Germline-derived CDR1 and CDR2 are MGHRA and YSYEKL. As DNA, the CDR3 is TGCGCCAGCAGCCAAGAGTCTTACAGGGGGAACACTGAAGCTTTCTTT. It yields the protein CASSQESYRGNTEAFF.

In DNA, the CDR3 is TGCAGCGTTGAAGATCGGCTTGCCGGGGAGCTGTTTTTT. It yields the protein CSVEDRLAGELFF. The J gene is TRBJ2-2, the V gene TRBV29-1; no clear D gene. Germline V gives CDR1 SQVTM, CDR2 ANQGSEA. V was cut by 0 bases and J by 6 bases, with 8 bases left in between. The CDR3 contains 13 residues.

This clonotype was detected a few times. V usage is TRBV14 and J usage is TRBJ2-1; TRBD1 matches 8 bases. The CDR3 totals 14 residues. Germline V CDR1 and CDR2: SGHDN, FVKESK. J was trimmed by 8 bases and V by 4 bases; bases with no gene match: 7. The CDR3 is CASSRWQGADEQFF. CDR3 in DNA: TGTGCCAGCAGCCGGTGGCAGGGGGCAGATGAGCAGTTCTTC.

This clonotype was found a few times. The rearrangement uses TRBV10-3 and TRBJ2-3; D unclear. This CDR3 contains 13 residues. V gave up 3 bases and J gave up 2 bases, with 6 bases separating them. Germline lookup yields CDR1 ENHRY and CDR2 SYGVKD. The CDR3 reads CAISDLVTDTQYF. CDR3 coding DNA: TGTGCCATCAGTGACCTAGTCACAGATACGCAGTATTTT.

The V gene is TRBV6-1, the J gene TRBJ1-5; D is possibly TRBD1 (6 bases). This CDR3 has 16 amino acids. Germline CDR1 reads MNHNS; CDR2 reads SASEGT. The germline V and J ends were trimmed by 2 bases and 1 base, with 12 bases remaining between them. Here the CDR3 DNA reads TGTGCCAGCAGTGAATGGGGCAGGGGAAGCAATCAGCCCCAGCATTTT. Encoded protein: CASSEWGRGSNQPQHF.

This clonotype was counted only a few times. The chain joins TRBV7-9 to TRBJ2-3, with TRBD1 matching 7 bases. CDR1 SEHNR and CDR2 FQNEAQ come from the germline V gene (reference sequence). Germline trimming cut 4 bases from V and 0 bases from J; bases unmatched to any gene: 16. This CDR3 is 19 amino acids long. CDR3 protein: CASSSDKARTGTSTDTQYF. For the CDR3, the DNA is TGTGCCAGCAGCTCTGATAAGGCTCGGACAGGAACTAGCACAGATACGCAGTATTTT.

CDR3 sequence: CASSPQFTRDRNYGYTF. DNA for the CDR3: TGTGCCAGCAGTCCTCAGTTTACGCGGGACAGGAACTATGGCTACACCTTC. V is TRBV28 and J is TRBJ1-2; the match to TRBD1 covers 8 bases. The CDR3 contains 17 residues. The junction had 13 bases not matched to a gene; V was cut back by 5 bases and J by 2 bases. Germline V gene sequence: CDR1 MDHEN, CDR2 SYDVKM.

This clonotype was seen more than once but under ten times. V and J are TRBV19 and TRBJ2-1; D ambiguous. Trimming took 4 bases from V and 2 from J, leaving 9 bases between them. CDR1 and CDR2 from the germline V gene are LNHDA and SQIVND (reference sequence). The CDR3 is 14 amino acids. CDR3 nucleotides: TGTGCCAGTAGTAGGGATGGGGCCTACAATGAGCAGTTCTTC. Its protein product is CASSRDGAYNEQFF.

This chain joins TRBV24-1 and TRBJ2-1, with a weak D call TRBD1 (6 bases). With 6 bases removed from V and 7 bases from J, the gap between germline ends came to 15 bases. The germline gives CDR1 KGHDR, CDR2 SFDVKD. This CDR3 contains 14 residues. CDR3 coding DNA: TGTGCCACCAGTCTCAGAGGGGGTACGAATGAGCAGTTCTTC. Protein sequence: CATSLRGGTNEQFF.

The chain links TRBV6-5 to TRBJ2-5; 7 positions agree with TRBD1. The V and J ends lost 0 bases and 1 base, in that order; junction bases with no gene match: 2. The CDR3 has 15 residues. The germline CDR1 and CDR2 sequences are MNHEY and SVGAGI. The CDR3 DNA reads TGTGCCAGCAGTTACTCGGACAGGATCCAAGAGACCCAGTACTTC. The encoded protein is CASSYSDRIQETQYF.

The rearrangement links TRBV10-3 to TRBJ1-2, with 10 bases fitting TRBD1. The length of the CDR3 is 14 residues. Germline CDR1 reads ENHRY; CDR2 reads SYGVKD. V shed 6 bases, J shed 4 bases, and the junction held 5 bases outside the gene matches. For the CDR3, the DNA is TGTGCCATCAGCAAGGGACAGGGGCCCTATGGCTACACCTTC. Its translation is CAISKGQGPYGYTF.

This clonotype showed up just a few times. The chain employs TRBV5-4 and TRBJ2-3, with 10 nucleotides matching TRBD1. This CDR3 is 16 amino acids long. Trimming at V came to 3 bases and at J to 4 bases, leaving 8 bases not matched to a gene. Per the germline V gene, CDR1 is SGHNT and CDR2 is YYREEE (reference sequence). DNA for the CDR3: TGTGCCAGCAGCTCCCTTTTGGGACAGGGGCCAGATACGCAGTATTTT. Translating gives CASSSLLGQGPDTQYF. The full variable domain, in which reference TRBV5-4 and TRBJ2-3 provide the parts outside the CDR3, is ETGVTQSPTHLIKTRGQQVTLRCSSQSGHNTVSWYQQALGQGPQFIFQYYREEENGRGNFPPRFSGLQFPNYSSELNVNALELDDSALYLCASSSLLGQGPDTQYFGPGTRLTVL.

In regard to this clonotype: The junction shows a germline mismatch at one end, possibly a read error. The CDR3 sequence: CTTSDDDRGIGTDTQYF. The CDR3 DNA sequence: TGTACCACCAGTGACGACGACAGGGGAATTGGCACAGATACGCAGTATTTT. The rearrangement links TRBV24-1 to TRBJ2-3, with 8 positions matching TRBD1. There are 17 residues in the CDR3. Germline lookup yields CDR1 KGHDR and CDR2 SFDVKD.

This clonotype was found a few times. V gene TRBV20-1 combines with J gene TRBJ2-5, with D possibly being TRBD1 (6 bases). The CDR3 sequence is 14 residues long. V dropped 0 bases and J dropped 5 bases, with 13 bases sitting between them. Germline-derived CDR1 and CDR2 are DFQATT and SNEGSKA (reference sequence). The CDR3 DNA is TGCAGTGCTAGAGATGTTGACAGGAAGGAGACCCAGTACTTC. It encodes CSARDVDRKETQYF.

This chain joins TRBV29-1 and TRBJ1-4; 11 bases match TRBD1. Trimming removed 6 bases from V and 8 bases from J; junction bases left unmatched: 5. Looked up from germline, CDR1 is SQVTM and CDR2 is ANQGSEA. The CDR3 extends over 13 amino acids. The CDR3 loop is CSVGQGAVEKLFF. The CDR3 nucleotides read TGCAGCGTCGGACAGGGGGCTGTGGAAAAACTGTTTTTT.

The chain joins TRBV4-3 to TRBJ2-2; unclear D gene. The CDR3 spans 12 residues. CDR1 and CDR2 from the germline V gene are LGHNA and YSLEER. V dropped 7 bases and J dropped 3 bases, with 6 bases sitting between them. This chain's CDR3 is CASNKDTGELFF. The CDR3 DNA is TGCGCCAGCAATAAAGACACCGGGGAGCTGTTTTTT.

The V and J genes are TRBV13 and TRBJ2-1, with D hard to call. Trimming pared 1 base from V and 12 bases from J, leaving 10 bases between. Per germline, CDR1 PRHDT and CDR2 FYEKMQ (reference sequence). CDR3 length equals 12 residues. DNA of the CDR3: TGTGCCAGCAGCTTAGCTGACTTCTGGCAGTTCTTC. Translating gives CASSLADFWQFF.

Worth noting for this clonotype: A much larger clone differs by one base, so this may be a read error. The gene calls are TRBV6-2 or TRBV6-3 and TRBJ2-1; weak D call: TRBD2 (5 bases). Per the germline V gene, CDR1 is MNHEY and CDR2 is SVGEGT. There are 14 residues in the CDR3. Deletions cut 2 bases from V and 6 bases from J, with 11 bases between. CDR3 in DNA: TGTGCCAGCAGTTACGATGTGGGGAGCAATGAGCAGTTCTTC. Its translation is CASSYDVGSNEQFF.

The rearrangement uses TRBV7-9 and TRBJ1-4; maybe TRBD1 (5 bases). Trimming took 6 bases from V and 4 from J, leaving 18 bases between them. Germline loops: CDR1 SEHNR, CDR2 FQNEAQ (reference sequence). The CDR3 sequence is 16 residues long. The DNA for the CDR3 is TGTGCCAGCAGGGCCTCCGGGAACAGGAGTAATGAAAAACTGTTTTTT. Translation gives CASRASGNRSNEKLFF.

This clonotype was seen repeatedly, ten times or more. The rearrangement links TRBV4-1 to TRBJ2-7; either TRBD1 or TRBD2 may supply D (5 bases each). From germline, CDR1 is MGHRA and CDR2 YSYEKL. V dropped 1 base and J dropped 3 bases, with 19 bases sitting between them. The CDR3 contains 17 residues. CDR3 sequence (DNA): TGCGCCAGCAGCCAAGGGTCCGGGACCCTGGGGCTCTACGAGCAGTACTTC. Its protein product is CASSQGSGTLGLYEQYF.

This chain uses TRBV7-9 with TRBJ1-2; TRBD1 aligns across 7 bases. This CDR3 is built from 14 residues. Germline CDR1 reads SEHNR; CDR2 reads FQNEAQ (reference sequence). Trimming took 6 bases from V and 3 from J; bases not matched to a gene: 7. Written as DNA, the CDR3 is TGTGCCAGCAGACACGGACAGGTCGACTATGGCTACACCTTC. Translating it yields CASRHGQVDYGYTF. Based on the CDR3 plus reference TRBV7-9 and TRBJ1-2, the full variable domain is DTGVSQNPRHKITKRGQNVTFRCDPISEHNRLYWYRQTLGQGPEFLTYFQNEAQLEKSRLLSDRFSAERPKGSFSTLEIQRTEQGDSAMYLCASRHGQVDYGYTFGSGTRLTVV.

CDR3 sequence: CASSLGTGSFEAFF. The CDR3 DNA follows: TGTGCCAGCAGCTTAGGGACAGGGAGTTTTGAAGCTTTCTTT. The chain couples TRBV7-6 to TRBJ1-1; 8 bases are a match to TRBD1. This CDR3 has 14 residues. CDR1 and CDR2 (germline): SGHVS, FNYEAQ. Trimming cost V 1 base and J 7 bases; bases outside gene matches: 5.

The chain combines TRBV7-9 with TRBJ1-5, with D tentatively TRBD1 (5 bases). In germline, CDR1 is SEHNR, CDR2 FQNEAQ (reference sequence). Between the trimmed V and J ends, which lost 4 bases and 1 base, there was a span of 14 bases. CDR3 size: 16 residues. The chain's CDR3 is CASSYGGDLSNQPQHF. CDR3 coding DNA: TGTGCCAGCAGCTACGGAGGGGATTTAAGCAATCAGCCCCAGCATTTT.

This clonotype was seen only a few times. The chain recombines TRBV27 with TRBJ2-1; the D is unclear. The CDR3 runs to 13 residues. Trimming shortened V by 4 bases and J by 10 bases, and 14 bases separated the two germline ends. In germline, CDR1 is MNHEY, CDR2 SMNVEV (reference sequence). CDR3 coding DNA: TGTGCCAGCAGTTCCCAGCCTAGGGTAGAGCAGTTCTTC. Translating gives CASSSQPRVEQFF.

This clonotype showed up just a few times. This rearrangement joins TRBV7-9 to TRBJ2-3, with D maybe TRBD2 (5 bases). CDR1 is SEHNR, CDR2 FQNEAQ, per germline (reference sequence). Trimming left V 5 bases short and J 6 bases short, with 9 bases between. The CDR3 is 12 amino acids. The CDR3 coding sequence is TGTGCCAGCAGCCGGACTGGGGATACGCAGTATTTT. Translation gives CASSRTGDTQYF. The full variable domain, in which reference TRBV7-9 and TRBJ2-3 provide the parts outside the CDR3, is DTGVSQNPRHKITKRGQNVTFRCDPISEHNRLYWYRQTLGQGPEFLTYFQNEAQLEKSRLLSDRFSAERPKGSFSTLEIQRTEQGDSAMYLCASSRTGDTQYFGPGTRLTVL.